This TCR beta chain was sequenced in a study of T-cell reconstitution after alpha-beta-depleted transplantation in children. This sample's TCRbeta library carried unique molecular identifier barcodes. MiXCR, applied by TCRdb to the PCR reads, yields one record per CDR3 protein. The sample lists over 150,000 distinct CDR3 sequences; under 8.5% were seen once. Per the germline V gene, CDR1 is PRHDT and CDR2 is FYEKMQ (reference sequence). The CDR3 totals 16 residues. V lost 0 bases to trimming and J lost 0 bases, with 11 bases between them. This clonotype was observed a handful of times. Antigen unknown. Findings of the study overall: From newly produced T cells came most of the T-cell counts and diversity one year after transplant. Elevated TCRbeta diversity at day 60 was traced, in some patients, to surviving recipient T cells and thymic progenitors. As was reported, about two months after transplant, alpha-beta T cells came from several hundred expanded graft clones.

V is TRBV13 and J is TRBJ1-1; maybe TRBD1 (5 bases). This clonotype originated in a boy between 2 and 10 years old with acute lymphoblastic leukemia, due to receive a stem cell transplant. The material was PBMCs, obtained before TCRalphabeta/CD19-depleted stem cell transplant. CDR3 region: CASSLGGWGMNTEAFF. The CDR3 DNA reads as TGTGCCAGCAGCTTAGGAGGGTGGGGCATGAACACTGAAGCTTTCTTT.